These 8 T cell receptor beta chains came from one sample sequenced in a study of technical replicates of blood from a few donors. TCRdb's copy holds only in-frame clones and misses some; the assay was immunoSEQ multiplex PCR. The repertoire holds tens of thousands of clones, with roughly 94% as singletons. The sequenced sample was T cells isolated from PBMCs. These receptor sequences come from a human donor in good health.

This clone was recorded a few times. The chain links TRBV18 to TRBJ2-7; 10 nucleotides match TRBD1. CDR1 is KGHSH, CDR2 LQKENI, per germline. This CDR3 has 14 residues. The V segment lost 3 bases and the J segment 4 bases; nucleotides outside the gene matches: 3. CDR3 protein: CASSPGTGEYEQYF. The CDR3 DNA is TGTGCCAGCTCACCTGGGACAGGGGAATACGAGCAGTACTTC. The full variable domain, with the rest looked up from reference TRBV18 and TRBJ2-7, is NAGVMQNPRHLVRRRGQEARLRCSPMKGHSHVYWYRQLPEEGLKFMVYLQKENIIDESGMPKERFSAEFPKEGPSILRIQQVVRGDSAAYFCASSPGTGEYEQYFGPGTRLTVT.

This chain joins TRBV7-8 and TRBJ2-1; 7 nucleotides agree with TRBD2. The CDR3 sequence is 14 residues long. Looked up from germline, CDR1 is SGHVS and CDR2 is FQNEAQ. The J segment lost 10 bases and the V segment lost 3 bases, leaving 9 bases of the junction unmatched. The CDR3 sequence is CASSLGGLPSEQFF. CDR3 nucleotides: TGTGCCAGCAGCTTGGGAGGGCTCCCCTCCGAGCAGTTCTTC.

The CDR3 nucleotides read TGTGCCAGTAGTATGTTTGCAGACAGGCCCTACGAGCAGTACTTC. It codes for CASSMFADRPYEQYF. The chain couples TRBV19 to TRBJ2-7; tentatively, D is TRBD1 (6 bases). CDR3 length: 15 amino acids. V lost 3 bases and J 2 bases, leaving 14 bases between the germline ends. CDR1 LNHDA and CDR2 SQIVND come from the germline V gene (reference sequence).

J is TRBJ2-7 and V is TRBV7-6; the D gene is possibly TRBD1 (6 bases). The CDR3 extends over 13 amino acids. CDR1 is SGHVS, CDR2 FNYEAQ, per germline. V was clipped by 2 bases and J by 3 bases, with 8 bases between them. CDR3 sequence: CASSLPTGYEQYF. CDR3 DNA sequence: TGTGCCAGCAGCTTACCGACAGGCTACGAGCAGTACTTC.

The chain recombines TRBV5-1 with TRBJ2-6; 9 bases agree with TRBD1. The V gene's germline CDR1 is SGHRS and CDR2 YFSETQ. Trimming cost V 4 bases and J 0 bases; bases outside gene matches: 11. This CDR3 has 19 residues. The chain's CDR3 is CASSPIGTGLRSGANVLTF. The CDR3 nucleotides read TGCGCCAGCAGCCCCATTGGGACAGGGCTGCGCTCTGGGGCCAACGTCCTGACTTTC.

This clone was seen a single time. This chain joins TRBV19 and TRBJ1-3; TRBD1 matches at 10 bases. This CDR3 is built from 14 residues. The junction had 4 bases not matched to a gene; V was cut back by 5 bases and J by 6 bases. Germline lookup yields CDR1 LNHDA and CDR2 SQIVND (reference sequence). This chain's CDR3 is CASSPGTGVNTIYF. The CDR3, as DNA: TGTGCCAGTAGTCCCGGGACAGGGGTAAACACCATATATTTT.

The V call is TRBV5-4, the J call TRBJ2-1, with D maybe TRBD2 (6 bases). The V end was cut by 2 bases, the J end by 6 bases, with 15 bases between. The germline gives CDR1 SGHNT, CDR2 YYREEE (reference sequence). The CDR3 covers 15 residues. The CDR3 DNA sequence: TGTGCCAGCAGCTTCGGTACTAGCCTGCCCAATGAGCAGTTCTTC. This encodes CASSFGTSLPNEQFF.

The chain carries TRBV4-2 and TRBJ2-7; TRBD1 is a possible D gene (7 bases). Between the trimmed V and J ends, which lost 6 bases and 2 bases, there was a span of 11 bases. The CDR3 sequence is 13 residues long. Germline V gives CDR1 LGHNA, CDR2 YNFKEQ. As DNA, the CDR3 is TGTGCCAGCAGGGGGGGACAGACCTACGAGCAGTACTTC. The encoded protein is CASRGGQTYEQYF.